This TCR beta chain originates from a study of T cell responses to AZD1222 COVID-19 vaccine. Whole-study results and caveats: A reported finding is that nearly half of spike-specific TCRs target unmutated variant regions.

A note on this clone: Its antigen is not known.

V gave up 4 bases and J gave up 3 bases; unmatched junction bases: 10. CDR1 MDHEN and CDR2 SYDVKM come from the germline V gene. The CDR3 spans 16 residues. TCRdb's copy holds only in-frame clones and misses some; the assay was immunoSEQ multiplex PCR. The sample includes about 150,000 clones, approximately 91% seen only once; the top ten take roughly 7%. The source was peripheral blood, collected after recovery from COVID-19. This TCR was recovered from an adult who had recovered from COVID-19. The J gene is TRBJ2-3, the V gene TRBV28, with 7 bases lining up with TRBD2. The CDR3 sequence is CASSSRGGLGTDTQYF. The CDR3 DNA reads as TGTGCCAGCAGTTCCCGCGGGGGACTGGGGACAGATACGCAGTATTTT.